This record concerns one T cell receptor (beta chain) sequence. These data come from a study of OX40 agonist ivuxolimab in advanced cancers. Sequencing used immunoSEQ multiplex PCR; TCRdb keeps in-frame clones, though not all of them. The data hold just over 20,000 clones, with approximately 90% observed a single time. The CDR3 loop spans 13 amino acids. V dropped 4 bases and J dropped 10 bases, with 16 bases sitting between them. Germline lookup yields CDR1 SGHVS and CDR2 FQNEAQ. This receptor was taken from an adult with an advanced solid tumor such as melanoma, head and neck, liver or kidney cancer. Source: CD4+ or CD8+ T cells sorted from blood, taken in a trial of the OX40 agonist ivuxolimab. The chain links TRBV7-8 to TRBJ1-1, with D possibly being TRBD1 (6 bases). In nucleotides, the CDR3 is TGTGCCAGCAGCTACACCGAGGGGGTTGCAGCTTTCTTT. Translating gives CASSYTEGVAAFF. Variable domain in full (rest from reference TRBV7-8 and TRBJ1-1): GAGVSQSPRYKVAKRGQDVALRCDPISGHVSLFWYQQALGQGPEFLTYFQNEAQLDKSGLPSDRFFAERPEGSVSTLKIQRTQQEDSAVYLCASSYTEGVAAFFGQGTRLTVV.